The 32 T cell receptor beta chains below come from one sample, sequenced in a study of T-cell reconstitution after alpha-beta-depleted transplantation in children. Broader study findings: The study reportedly traced alpha-beta T cells about two months after transplant to several hundred expanded graft clones.

These receptors' antigens are unknown. The authors prepared the TCRbeta library with unique molecular identifiers. TCRdb reprocessed the PCR reads with MiXCR, giving one entry per CDR3 protein. The profile shows fewer than 40,000 distinct CDR3 sequences, under 7.5% of them singletons. The source was peripheral blood, collected 60 days after TCRalphabeta/CD19-depleted stem cell transplant. The receptors originated from a child younger than two who had a stem cell transplant for acute myeloid leukemia, so the T cells may come from the graft donor.

This clonotype came up many times. This sequence joins TRBV5-5 and TRBJ2-3; D is uncertain. Trimming took off 3 bases at V and 2 bases at J, with 19 bases between the two ends. Germline CDR1 is SGHKS and CDR2 is YYEKEE (reference sequence). The CDR3 length is 17 residues. The CDR3 DNA reads as TGTGCCAGCAGCTCCTACGGATCATCCTCCTACACAGATACGCAGTATTTT. Its protein product is CASSSYGSSSYTDTQYF.

This clonotype was recorded many times. V gene TRBV24-1 combines with J gene TRBJ2-5; D not resolved. Germline CDR1 KGHDR, CDR2 SFDVKD. This CDR3 has 12 amino acids. V was clipped by 1 base and J by 3 bases, with 2 bases between them. The CDR3 sequence is CATSDLKETQYF. The CDR3 DNA is TGTGCCACCAGTGATTTAAAAGAGACCCAGTACTTC.

This clonotype was seen many times. The chain has TRBV4-2 and TRBJ2-1; 8 nucleotides line up with TRBD1. In germline, CDR1 is LGHNA, CDR2 YNFKEQ. This CDR3 contains 15 residues. V dropped 2 bases and J dropped 7; count of bases not matched to a gene: 7. The CDR3 sequence: CASSQPLDRGNEQFF. In DNA, the CDR3 is TGTGCCAGCAGCCAACCTCTCGACAGGGGTAATGAGCAGTTCTTC.

This clonotype was recorded at least ten times. The chain is built from TRBV7-2 and TRBJ2-7, with 12 bases lining up with TRBD2. The V gene's germline CDR1 is SGHTA and CDR2 FQGNSA. V gave up 4 bases and J gave up 7 bases; unmatched junction bases: 11. There are 16 residues in the CDR3. The CDR3 sequence: CASSSARTSGTGEQYF. The CDR3 nucleotides read TGTGCCAGCAGCTCGGCGAGGACTAGCGGGACTGGGGAGCAGTACTTC. Supplemented by reference TRBV7-2 and TRBJ2-7, the full variable domain reads GAGVSQSPSNKVTEKGKDVELRCDPISGHTALYWYRQSLGQGLEFLIYFQGNSAPDKSGLPSDRFSAERTGGSVSTLTIQRTQQEDSAVYLCASSSARTSGTGEQYFGPGTRLTVT.

This clonotype was seen ten or more times. The chain employs TRBV12-3 or TRBV12-4 and TRBJ2-3, with 7 bases identical to TRBD1. Losses at the gene ends were 6 bases for V and 2 bases for J; bases not matched to a gene: 5. The CDR3 loop spans 14 amino acids. CDR3 loop: CASSGQAFTDTQYF. The CDR3, as DNA: TGTGCCAGCAGCGGACAGGCCTTCACAGATACGCAGTATTTT.

This clonotype was recorded many times. This chain uses TRBV5-1 with TRBJ2-7, with 8 bases identical to TRBD1. Germline V CDR1 and CDR2: SGHRS, YFSETQ. This CDR3 has 15 residues. With 4 bases clipped from V and 0 bases from J, the junction kept 6 bases outside the gene matches. The CDR3 protein is CASSAGTGASYEQYF. Written as DNA, the CDR3 is TGCGCCAGCAGCGCCGGGACAGGTGCCTCCTACGAGCAGTACTTC. The whole variable domain, filled in from reference TRBV5-1 and TRBJ2-7, reads KAGVTQTPRYLIKTRGQQVTLSCSPISGHRSVSWYQQTPGQGLQFLFEYFSETQRNKGNFPGRFSGRQFSNSRSEMNVSTLELGDSALYLCASSAGTGASYEQYFGPGTRLTVT.

This clonotype was observed many times. This chain uses TRBV6-1 with TRBJ2-3; the match to TRBD2 covers 9 bases. The germline V gene encodes CDR1 MNHNS and CDR2 SASEGT. This CDR3 spans 14 amino acids. V was pared by 6 bases and J by 1 base, with 2 bases of the junction left unmatched. In DNA, the CDR3 is TGTGCCAGCAGGCGGACTAGCGGCACAGATACGCAGTATTTT. It codes for CASRRTSGTDTQYF.

Concerning this clonotype: At one of its ends the junction is not consistent with the germline gene, which may arise from a read error. V is TRBV6-5 and J is TRBJ2-1, with D possibly being TRBD2 (6 bases). CDR1 is MNHEY, CDR2 SVGAGI, per germline. The CDR3 has 16 residues. CDR3 sequence reads: CASNYSAGRTYNEQFF. The CDR3 bases are TGTGCCAGCAATTACTCCGCGGGACGGACATACAATGAGCAGTTCTTC.

In this sample, this clonotype turned up many times. The chain has TRBV4-3 and TRBJ2-3, with D possibly called TRBD1 or TRBD2 (5 bases each). The CDR3 is 15 residues long. The germline V gene encodes CDR1 LGHNA and CDR2 YSLEER. Trimming cost V 0 bases and J 4 bases, with 11 bases left between them. The CDR3, as DNA: TGCGCCAGCAGCCAAGATGGGCCGGGACCAGATACGCAGTATTTT. Translation gives CASSQDGPGPDTQYF.

This clonotype was recorded at least ten times. The chain links TRBV14 to TRBJ2-4, with 9 bases matching TRBD1. Germline V lookup: CDR1 SGHDN, CDR2 FVKESK. V lost 3 bases to trimming and J lost 3 bases; unmatched junction nucleotides: 9. The CDR3 is 17 amino acids. The CDR3 DNA follows: TGTGCCAGCAGCCATAGCATCCGGGACAGGGTCAAAAACATTCAGTACTTC. Protein sequence: CASSHSIRDRVKNIQYF.

This clonotype was detected many times. The rearrangement uses TRBV27 and TRBJ2-7; a weak D match, TRBD1 (6 bases). With 5 bases removed from V and 7 bases from J, the gap between germline ends came to 15 bases. This CDR3 spans 13 amino acids. Germline V gene sequence: CDR1 MNHEY, CDR2 SMNVEV (reference sequence). CDR3 DNA: TGTGCCAGCAGTGGAACAGGGTCCAGAGAGCAGTACTTC. Translating it yields CASSGTGSREQYF.

This clonotype was observed at least ten times. The chain combines TRBV29-1 with TRBJ2-3; D is unclear. In germline, CDR1 is SQVTM, CDR2 ANQGSEA. CDR3 length: 12 residues. Between the trimmed V and J ends, which lost 2 bases and 6 bases, there was a span of 9 bases. The CDR3 protein is CSVETSRDTQYF. The CDR3 DNA is TGCAGCGTTGAAACGAGCCGGGATACGCAGTATTTT.

This clonotype was found many times. The chain is built from TRBV20-1 and TRBJ2-7; no clear D. The V and J ends lost 0 bases and 3 bases respectively, with 9 bases between them. Looked up from germline, CDR1 is DFQATT and CDR2 is SNEGSKA (reference sequence). This CDR3 comprises 13 residues. In DNA form, the CDR3 reads TGCAGTGCTAGAGATAAGGGCTTCTACGAGCAGTACTTC. It encodes CSARDKGFYEQYF.

This clonotype was seen repeatedly, ten times or more. The chain employs TRBV4-3 and TRBJ2-5; 7 nucleotides agree with TRBD2. The CDR3 extends over 15 amino acids. V dropped 1 base and J dropped 4; count of bases not matched to a gene: 6. Germline CDR1 LGHNA, CDR2 YSLEER. CDR3 sequence: CASSQVVVAGETQYF. CDR3 nucleotides: TGCGCCAGCAGCCAAGTGGTGGTAGCGGGAGAGACCCAGTACTTC.

This clonotype was found many times. The V call is TRBV28, the J call TRBJ1-5; perhaps TRBD1 as D (6 bases). Germline V gene data show CDR1 as MDHEN and CDR2 as SYDVKM. Trimming stripped 10 bases from V and 1 base from J, with 17 bases between. The CDR3 totals 15 residues. The CDR3 loop is CATQTGGWSNQPQHF. As DNA, the CDR3 is TGTGCCACCCAGACGGGGGGCTGGAGCAATCAGCCCCAGCATTTT.

This clonotype was counted at least ten times. This rearrangement joins TRBV28 to TRBJ1-3; possibly TRBD1 for D (5 bases). V was pared by 3 bases and J by 0 bases, with 6 bases between. The CDR3 length is 14 residues. Germline V gene sequence: CDR1 MDHEN, CDR2 SYDVKM. CDR3 DNA sequence: TGTGCCAGCAGTTTTGACAGCTCTGGAAACACCATATATTTT. This encodes CASSFDSSGNTIYF. The entire variable domain, with the rest obtained from reference TRBV28 and TRBJ1-3, is as follows: DVKVTQSSRYLVKRTGEKVFLECVQDMDHENMFWYRQDPGLGLRLIYFSYDVKMKEKGDIPEGYSVSREKKERFSLILESASTNQTSMYLCASSFDSSGNTIYFGEGSWLTVV.

This clonotype was found many times. The rearrangement uses TRBV7-2 and TRBJ2-1, with 8 bases matching TRBD2. CDR1 is SGHTA and CDR2 is FQGNSA in the germline V gene. With V trimmed by 1 base and J by 2 bases, 7 bases remained unmatched. The CDR3 sequence is 17 residues long. The CDR3 is CASSLVPSGPPYNEQFF. For the CDR3, the DNA is TGTGCCAGCAGCTTAGTTCCTAGCGGGCCACCCTACAATGAGCAGTTCTTC.

This clonotype was picked up many times. The chain has TRBV6-5 and TRBJ2-3, with 16 bases matching TRBD2. V lost 2 bases, J lost 7 bases, and 6 bases stayed unmatched. Germline CDR1 and CDR2: MNHEY and SVGAGI. This CDR3 is 17 amino acids long. The CDR3 DNA sequence: TGTGCCAGCAGTTACGGGACTAGCGGGAGGGCCCGCCATACGCAGTATTTT. Translated: CASSYGTSGRARHTQYF.

This clonotype has at least ten counts. The V call is TRBV4-3, the J call TRBJ2-7, with 10 bases identical to TRBD1. Germline V CDR1 and CDR2: LGHNA, YSLEER. J gave up 3 bases and V 0 bases, and 5 bases lay outside the gene matches. This CDR3 has 16 residues. The CDR3: CASSQEGGQGFYEQYF. The CDR3 DNA reads as TGCGCCAGCAGCCAAGAAGGGGGACAGGGGTTCTACGAGCAGTACTTC.

This rearrangement joins TRBV18 to TRBJ1-6; no reliable D call. This CDR3 has 14 residues. The V gene's germline CDR1 is KGHSH and CDR2 LQKENI. V lost 3 bases and J 8 bases, leaving 11 bases between the germline ends. The CDR3 DNA sequence: TGTGCCAGCTCACCTTCTGGTCCTCATTCACCCCTCCACTTT. Protein product: CASSPSGPHSPLHF.

This clonotype was observed at least ten times. J is TRBJ2-5 and V is TRBV10-3, with TRBD1 matching 9 bases. The CDR3 totals 14 residues. Germline trimming cut 5 bases from V and 2 bases from J; bases unmatched to any gene: 3. In germline, CDR1 is ENHRY, CDR2 SYGVKD. CDR3 in amino acids: CAISPDRGQETQYF. CDR3 nucleotides: TGTGCCATCAGTCCAGACAGGGGGCAAGAGACCCAGTACTTC.

This clonotype was counted ten times or more. This chain connects TRBV7-2 to TRBJ2-1; 11 bases align to TRBD2. Germline CDR1 SGHTA, CDR2 FQGNSA. The V gene end was trimmed by 4 bases and the J gene end by 6 bases; junction bases not matched to a gene: 5. This CDR3 spans 15 amino acids. CDR3 nucleotides: TGTGCCAGCAGCTCTCGACTAGCGGGACGCAATGAGCAGTTCTTC. It is translated as CASSSRLAGRNEQFF.

This clonotype was observed at least ten times. The chain recombines TRBV11-2 with TRBJ2-7; 7 nucleotides match TRBD2. Germline trimming cut 3 bases from V and 4 bases from J; bases unmatched to any gene: 6. The V gene's germline CDR1 is SGHAT and CDR2 FQNNGV. The CDR3 covers 14 residues. CDR3 amino acids: CASSFWEGMYEQYF. The CDR3 DNA reads as TGTGCCAGCAGCTTCTGGGAGGGGATGTACGAGCAGTACTTC.

Ten or more counts support this clonotype. J is TRBJ2-7 and V is TRBV4-2, with D possibly being TRBD2 (6 bases). This CDR3 is built from 16 residues. CDR1 is LGHNA and CDR2 is YNFKEQ in the germline V gene. V was cut by 1 base and J by 6 bases, with 19 bases left in between. The DNA of the CDR3 is TGTGCCAGCAGCCAAGTCCCGGGACTGGGTGGAGGCGAGCAGTACTTC. It is translated as CASSQVPGLGGGEQYF.

With regard to this clonotype: This may be a read error, as it is one base from a much larger clone. V and J are TRBV9 and TRBJ2-6; either TRBD1 or TRBD2 may supply D (5 bases each). The CDR3 runs 19 residues. Looked up from germline, CDR1 is SGDLS and CDR2 is YYNGEE. In nucleotides, the CDR3 is TGTGCCAGCAGCCTCGACCCGGGACGCGTGGAGGCTGGGGCCGACGTCCTGACTTTC. It is translated as CASSLDPGRVEAGADVLTF.

This clonotype showed up many times. V is TRBV29-1 and J is TRBJ2-1, with 9 bases that match TRBD2. The CDR3 runs 16 residues. From germline, CDR1 is SQVTM and CDR2 ANQGSEA. Trimming removed 4 bases from V and 4 bases from J; junction bases left unmatched: 11. Here the CDR3 reads CSVVGGSGREYNEQFF. The CDR3 DNA follows: TGCAGCGTTGTGGGGGGTAGCGGGAGAGAATACAATGAGCAGTTCTTC.

This clonotype was observed many times. The V gene is TRBV28, the J gene TRBJ1-3; 8 bases line up with TRBD1. Trimming cost V 6 bases and J 2 bases; bases outside gene matches: 3. The CDR3 loop spans 14 amino acids. Per the germline V gene, CDR1 is MDHEN and CDR2 is SYDVKM. CDR3 bases: TGTGCCAGCAGCCAGACAGGGGCTGGAAACACCATATATTTT. Its translation is CASSQTGAGNTIYF.

This clonotype appeared many times. CDR3 region: CASSLKFKRTEAFF. The CDR3 coding sequence is TGCGCCAGCAGCTTGAAATTTAAGCGGACTGAAGCTTTCTTT. V gene TRBV5-1 combines with J gene TRBJ1-1, with D uncertain. The CDR3 is made up of 14 amino acids. V lost 1 base and J 5 bases, leaving 12 bases between the germline ends. Germline values: CDR1 SGHRS, CDR2 YFSETQ.

This sequence joins TRBV30 and TRBJ2-3; the match to TRBD2 covers 11 bases. This CDR3 is 16 amino acids long. Germline V gene data show CDR1 as GTSNPN and CDR2 as SVGIG (reference sequence). J gave up 2 bases and V 3 bases, and 7 bases lay outside the gene matches. The CDR3 loop is CAWRERTSGPTDTQYF. The CDR3 DNA reads TGTGCCTGGAGGGAGCGGACTAGCGGGCCCACAGATACGCAGTATTTT.

This clonotype has more than one count but fewer than ten. This chain uses TRBV28 with TRBJ1-2; possible D gene TRBD1, 5 bases. CDR1 and CDR2 from the germline V gene are MDHEN and SYDVKM. The ends were cut back, 4 bases at V and 4 bases at J, with 13 bases in the middle. The CDR3 has 14 residues. The CDR3 loop reads CASSWAGSVYGYTF. The CDR3 DNA is TGTGCCAGCAGTTGGGCAGGGTCGGTCTATGGCTACACCTTC.

This clonotype appeared a few times. For the CDR3, the DNA is TGTGCCAGCAGCTTCCAGGGCGGGCTAGAGACCCAGTACTTC. It codes for CASSFQGGLETQYF. V is TRBV7-2 and J is TRBJ2-5; either TRBD1 or TRBD2 may fit D (5 bases each). V lost 3 bases and J 4 bases, leaving 12 bases between the germline ends. Germline lookup yields CDR1 SGHTA and CDR2 FQGNSA. This CDR3 comprises 14 residues.

This clonotype showed up many times. The chain carries TRBV24-1 and TRBJ2-2; D could derive from TRBD1 or TRBD2 (5 bases each). The CDR3 consists of 14 residues. V shed 9 bases and J shed 4 bases, with 14 bases lying between them. From germline, CDR1 is KGHDR and CDR2 SFDVKD. CDR3 residues: CATCPGPLTGELFF. CDR3 nucleotide sequence: TGTGCCACCTGTCCGGGACCGCTCACCGGGGAGCTGTTTTTT.